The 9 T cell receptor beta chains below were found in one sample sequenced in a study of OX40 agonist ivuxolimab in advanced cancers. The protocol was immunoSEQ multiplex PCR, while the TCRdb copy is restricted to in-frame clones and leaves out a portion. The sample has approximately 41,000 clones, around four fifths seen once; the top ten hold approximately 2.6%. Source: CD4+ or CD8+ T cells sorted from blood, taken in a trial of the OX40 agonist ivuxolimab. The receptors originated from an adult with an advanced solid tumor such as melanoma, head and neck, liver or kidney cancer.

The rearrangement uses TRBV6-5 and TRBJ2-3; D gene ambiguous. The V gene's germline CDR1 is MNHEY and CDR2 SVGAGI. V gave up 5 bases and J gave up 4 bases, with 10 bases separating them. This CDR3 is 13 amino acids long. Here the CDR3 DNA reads TGTGCCAGCAGTATACTCGATGCAGATACGCAGTATTTT. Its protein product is CASSILDADTQYF.

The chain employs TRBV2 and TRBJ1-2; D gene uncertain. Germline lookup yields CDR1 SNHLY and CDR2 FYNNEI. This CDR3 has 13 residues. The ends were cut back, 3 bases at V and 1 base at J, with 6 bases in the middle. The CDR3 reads CASSEAFNYGYTF. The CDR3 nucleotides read TGTGCCAGCAGTGAGGCGTTTAACTATGGCTACACCTTC.

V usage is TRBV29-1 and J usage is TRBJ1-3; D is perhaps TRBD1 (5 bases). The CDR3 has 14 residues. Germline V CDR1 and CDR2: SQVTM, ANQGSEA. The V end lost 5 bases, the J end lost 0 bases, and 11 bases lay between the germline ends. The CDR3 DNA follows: TGCAGCGTTACGACAGCCCGCTCTGGAAACACCATATATTTT. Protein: CSVTTARSGNTIYF.

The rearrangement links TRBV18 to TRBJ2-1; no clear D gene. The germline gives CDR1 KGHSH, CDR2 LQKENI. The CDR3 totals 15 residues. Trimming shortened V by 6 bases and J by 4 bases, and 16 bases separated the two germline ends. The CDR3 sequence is CASSPDSPEYNEQFF. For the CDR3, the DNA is TGTGCCAGCTCGCCCGACTCCCCAGAGTACAATGAGCAGTTCTTC.

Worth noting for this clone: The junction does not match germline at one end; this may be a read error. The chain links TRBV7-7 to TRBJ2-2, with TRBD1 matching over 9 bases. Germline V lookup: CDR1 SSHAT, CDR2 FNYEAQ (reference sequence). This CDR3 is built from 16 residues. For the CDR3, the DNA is TGTGCTAGCAGCTTAGGGACAGGGACTTACACCGGGGAGCTGTTTTTT. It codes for CASSLGTGTYTGELFF. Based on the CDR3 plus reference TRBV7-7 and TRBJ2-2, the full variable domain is GAGVSQSPRYKVTKRGQDVTLRCDPISSHATLYWYQQALGQGPEFLTYFNYEAQPDKSGLPSDRFSAERPEGSISTLTIQRTEQRDSAMYRCASSLGTGTYTGELFFGEGSRLTVL.

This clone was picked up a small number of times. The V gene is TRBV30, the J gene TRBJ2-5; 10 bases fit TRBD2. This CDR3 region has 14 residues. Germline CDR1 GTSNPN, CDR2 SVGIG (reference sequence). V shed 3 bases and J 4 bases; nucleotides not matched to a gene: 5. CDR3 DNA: TGTGCCTGGAGACTTCTAGCGGGAGTAGAGACCCAGTACTTC. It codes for CAWRLLAGVETQYF.

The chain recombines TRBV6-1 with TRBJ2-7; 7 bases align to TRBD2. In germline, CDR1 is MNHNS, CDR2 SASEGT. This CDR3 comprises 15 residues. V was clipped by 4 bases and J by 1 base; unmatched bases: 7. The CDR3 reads CASSVYLGGSYEQYF. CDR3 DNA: TGTGCCAGCAGTGTCTACTTGGGGGGGTCCTACGAGCAGTACTTC.

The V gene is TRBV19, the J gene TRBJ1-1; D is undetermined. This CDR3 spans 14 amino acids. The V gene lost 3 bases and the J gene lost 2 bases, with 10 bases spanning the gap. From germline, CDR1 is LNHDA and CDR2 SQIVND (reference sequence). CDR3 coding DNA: TGTGCCAGTAGTATCGGGCAGCCCAACACTGAAGCTTTCTTT. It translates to CASSIGQPNTEAFF.

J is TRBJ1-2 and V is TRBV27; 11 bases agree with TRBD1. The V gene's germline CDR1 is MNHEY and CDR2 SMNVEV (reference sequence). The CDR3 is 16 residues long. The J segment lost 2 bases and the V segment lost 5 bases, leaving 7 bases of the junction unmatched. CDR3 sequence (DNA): TGTGCCAGCAGTCCACTCGGACAGGGGGCCAACTATGGCTACACCTTC. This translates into CASSPLGQGANYGYTF.